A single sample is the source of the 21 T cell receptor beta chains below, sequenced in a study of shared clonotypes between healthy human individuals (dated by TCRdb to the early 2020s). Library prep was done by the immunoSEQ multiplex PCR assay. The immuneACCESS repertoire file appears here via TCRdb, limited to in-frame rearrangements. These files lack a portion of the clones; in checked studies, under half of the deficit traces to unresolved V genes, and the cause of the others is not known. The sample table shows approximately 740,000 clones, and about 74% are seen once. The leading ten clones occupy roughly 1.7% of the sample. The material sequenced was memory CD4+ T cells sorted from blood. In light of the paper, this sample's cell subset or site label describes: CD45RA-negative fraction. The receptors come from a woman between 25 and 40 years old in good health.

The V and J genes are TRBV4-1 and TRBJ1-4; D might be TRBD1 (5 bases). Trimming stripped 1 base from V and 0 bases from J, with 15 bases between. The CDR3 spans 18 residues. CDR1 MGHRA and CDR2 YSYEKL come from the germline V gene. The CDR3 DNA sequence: TGCGCCAGCAGCCAAGTGAATATGGGGCTGTCAACTAATGAAAAACTGTTTTTT. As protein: CASSQVNMGLSTNEKLFF.

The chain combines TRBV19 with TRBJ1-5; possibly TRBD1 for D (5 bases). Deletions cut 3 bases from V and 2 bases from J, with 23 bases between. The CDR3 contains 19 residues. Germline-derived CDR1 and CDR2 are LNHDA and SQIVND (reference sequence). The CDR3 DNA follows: TGTGCCAGTAGTATGCCACGGGCCGGGGGGTTTAATGGCAATCAGCCCCAGCATTTT. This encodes CASSMPRAGGFNGNQPQHF.

The CDR3 DNA reads as TGCGCCAGCAGCTTCAATGGACAGGCTGACGCAGGTGGCTACACCTTC. Protein sequence: CASSFNGQADAGGYTF. The chain uses TRBV5-1 and TRBJ1-2; TRBD1 matches 7 bases. This CDR3 region has 16 residues. V shed 2 bases, J shed 7 bases, and the junction held 14 bases outside the gene matches. Germline V gene data show CDR1 as SGHRS and CDR2 as YFSETQ.

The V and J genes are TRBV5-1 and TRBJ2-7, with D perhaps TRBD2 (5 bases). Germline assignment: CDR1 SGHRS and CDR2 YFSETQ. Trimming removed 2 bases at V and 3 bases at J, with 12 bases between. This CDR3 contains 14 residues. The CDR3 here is CASSFGRGNYEQYF. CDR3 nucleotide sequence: TGCGCCAGCAGCTTCGGACGGGGAAACTACGAGCAGTACTTC.

CDR3 DNA sequence: TGCAGCGTGGAGGTACTTGATGGAAACACCATATATTTT. Protein: CSVEVLDGNTIYF. The chain recombines TRBV29-1 with TRBJ1-3; D ambiguous. V shed 6 bases and J shed 3 bases, with 12 bases lying between them. The CDR3 is 13 residues long. CDR1 is SQVTM and CDR2 is ANQGSEA in the germline V gene. The full variable domain, with the rest looked up from reference TRBV29-1 and TRBJ1-3, is SAVISQKPSRDICQRGTSLTIQCQVDSQVTMMFWYRQQPGQSLTLIATANQGSEATYESGFVIDKFPISRPNLTFSTLTVSNMSPEDSSIYLCSVEVLDGNTIYFGEGSWLTVV.

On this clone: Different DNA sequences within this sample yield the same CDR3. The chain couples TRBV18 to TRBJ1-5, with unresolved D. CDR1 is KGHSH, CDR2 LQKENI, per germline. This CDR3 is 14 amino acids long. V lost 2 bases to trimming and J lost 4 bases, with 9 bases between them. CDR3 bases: TGTGCCAGCTCACCAGGTGCGGGGAATCAGCCCCAGCATTTT. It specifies CASSPGAGNQPQHF.

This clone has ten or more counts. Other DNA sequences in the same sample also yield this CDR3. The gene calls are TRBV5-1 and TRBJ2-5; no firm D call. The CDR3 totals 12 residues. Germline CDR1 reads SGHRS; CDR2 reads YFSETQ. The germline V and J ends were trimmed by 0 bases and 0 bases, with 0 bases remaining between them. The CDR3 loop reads CASSLDQETQYF. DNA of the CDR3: TGCGCCAGCAGCTTGGACCAAGAGACCCAGTACTTC.

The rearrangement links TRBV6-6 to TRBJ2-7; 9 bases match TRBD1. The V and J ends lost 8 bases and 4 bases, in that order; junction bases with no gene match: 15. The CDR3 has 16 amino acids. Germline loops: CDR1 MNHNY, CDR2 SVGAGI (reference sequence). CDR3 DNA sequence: TGTGCCAGCGCCACGGATTCCGGGACAGGGAATTACGAGCAGTACTTC. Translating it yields CASATDSGTGNYEQYF.

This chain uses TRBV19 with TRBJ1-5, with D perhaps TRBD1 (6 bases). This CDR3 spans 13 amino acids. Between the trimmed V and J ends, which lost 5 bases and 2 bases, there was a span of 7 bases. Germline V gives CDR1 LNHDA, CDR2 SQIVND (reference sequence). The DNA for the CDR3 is TGTGCCAGTAGTGACAGGCGCAATCAGCCCCAGCATTTT. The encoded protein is CASSDRRNQPQHF.

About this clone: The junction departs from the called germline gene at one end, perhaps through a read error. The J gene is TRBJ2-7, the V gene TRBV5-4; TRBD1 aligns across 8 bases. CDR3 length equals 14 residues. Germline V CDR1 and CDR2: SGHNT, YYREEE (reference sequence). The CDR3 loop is CASTLSGRGREQYF. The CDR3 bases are TGTGCCAGCACCTTGTCGGGCAGGGGGCGCGAGCAGTACTTC. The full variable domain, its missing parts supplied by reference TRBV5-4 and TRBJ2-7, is ETGVTQSPTHLIKTRGQQVTLRCSSQSGHNTVSWYQQALGQGPQFIFQYYREEENGRGNFPPRFSGLQFPNYSSELNVNALELDDSALYLCASTLSGRGREQYFGPGTRLTVT.

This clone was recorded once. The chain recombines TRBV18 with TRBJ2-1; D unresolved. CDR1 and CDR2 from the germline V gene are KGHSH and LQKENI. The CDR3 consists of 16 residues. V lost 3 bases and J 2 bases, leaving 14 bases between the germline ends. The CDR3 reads CASSPYTVSTYNEQFF. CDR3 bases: TGTGCCAGCTCACCCTACACAGTTAGTACCTACAATGAGCAGTTCTTC.

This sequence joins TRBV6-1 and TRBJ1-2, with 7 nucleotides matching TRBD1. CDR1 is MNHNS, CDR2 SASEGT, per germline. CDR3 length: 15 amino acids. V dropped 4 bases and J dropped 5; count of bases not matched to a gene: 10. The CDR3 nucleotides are TGTGCCAGCAGTGCTCCGGGACAGTTAAGATATGGCTACACCTTC. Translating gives CASSAPGQLRYGYTF.

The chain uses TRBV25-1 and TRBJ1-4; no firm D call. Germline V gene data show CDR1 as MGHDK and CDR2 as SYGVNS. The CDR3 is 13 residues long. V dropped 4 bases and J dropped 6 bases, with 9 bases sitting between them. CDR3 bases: TGTGCCAGCAGTGGAGGGAATGATGAAAAACTGTTTTTT. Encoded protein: CASSGGNDEKLFF. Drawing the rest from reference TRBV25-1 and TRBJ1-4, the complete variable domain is EADIYQTPRYLVIGTGKKITLECSQTMGHDKMYWYQQDPGMELHLIHYSYGVNSTEKGDLSSESTVSRIRTEHFPLTLESARPSHTSQYLCASSGGNDEKLFFGSGTQLSVL.

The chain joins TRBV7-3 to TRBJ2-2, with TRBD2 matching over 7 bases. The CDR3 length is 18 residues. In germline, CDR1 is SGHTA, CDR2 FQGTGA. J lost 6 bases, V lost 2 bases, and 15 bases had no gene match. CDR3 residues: CASSLLPSGERGAGELFF. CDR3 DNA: TGTGCCAGCAGCTTATTACCTAGCGGAGAACGCGGGGCCGGGGAGCTGTTTTTT.

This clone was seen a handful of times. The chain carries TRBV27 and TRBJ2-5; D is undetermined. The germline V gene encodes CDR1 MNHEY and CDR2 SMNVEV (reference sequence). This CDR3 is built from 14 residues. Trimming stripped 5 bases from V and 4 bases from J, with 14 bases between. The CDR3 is CASSPLPFGETQYF. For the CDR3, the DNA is TGTGCCAGCAGTCCCCTTCCATTCGGAGAGACCCAGTACTTC.

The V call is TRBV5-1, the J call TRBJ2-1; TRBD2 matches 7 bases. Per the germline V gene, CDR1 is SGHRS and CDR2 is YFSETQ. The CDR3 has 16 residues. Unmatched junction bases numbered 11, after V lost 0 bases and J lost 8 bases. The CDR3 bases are TGCGCCAGCAGCTTGGCCCCGGCTAGCGGAAAGCATGAGCAGTTCTTC. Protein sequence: CASSLAPASGKHEQFF.

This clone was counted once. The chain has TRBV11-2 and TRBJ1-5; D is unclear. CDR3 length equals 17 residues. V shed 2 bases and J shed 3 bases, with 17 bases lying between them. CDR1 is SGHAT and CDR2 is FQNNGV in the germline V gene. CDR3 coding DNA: TGTGCCAGCAGCTTATCCGCCGGTAGTGATACCAATCAGCCCCAGCATTTT. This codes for CASSLSAGSDTNQPQHF.

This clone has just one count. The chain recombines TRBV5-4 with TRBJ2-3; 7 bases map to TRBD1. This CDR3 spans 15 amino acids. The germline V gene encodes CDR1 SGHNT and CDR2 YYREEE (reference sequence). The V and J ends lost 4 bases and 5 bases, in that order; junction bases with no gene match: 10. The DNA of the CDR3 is TGTGCCAGCAGCAGACCGCAGGGGGAGAAAGATACGCAGTATTTT. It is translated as CASSRPQGEKDTQYF.

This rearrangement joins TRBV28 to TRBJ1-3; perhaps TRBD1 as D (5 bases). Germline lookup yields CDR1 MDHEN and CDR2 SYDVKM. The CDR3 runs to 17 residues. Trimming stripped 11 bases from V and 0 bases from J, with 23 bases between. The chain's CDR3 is CASAIPWGSNSGNTIYF. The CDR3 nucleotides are TGTGCCTCAGCAATCCCCTGGGGGAGTAACTCTGGAAACACCATATATTTT.

The CDR3 spells CASSDSAGNTGELFF. DNA for the CDR3: TGTGCCAGCAGTGACTCGGCCGGGAACACCGGGGAGCTGTTTTTT. The chain uses TRBV6-4 and TRBJ2-2; D is unclear. This CDR3 spans 15 amino acids. Trimming removed 0 bases at V and 1 base at J, with 6 bases between. The V gene's germline CDR1 is MRHNA and CDR2 SNTAGT.

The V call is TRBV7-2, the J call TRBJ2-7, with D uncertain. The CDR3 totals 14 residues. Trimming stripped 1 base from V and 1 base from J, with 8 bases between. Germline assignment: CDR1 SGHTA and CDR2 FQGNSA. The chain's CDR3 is CASSLVLGSYEQYF. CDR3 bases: TGTGCCAGCAGCTTAGTTCTCGGGTCCTACGAGCAGTACTTC.